The sequence of this TCR beta chain was determined in a study of cytomegalovirus exposure and HLA in healthy donors. The CDR3 length is 14 residues. Looked up from germline, CDR1 is MNHEY and CDR2 is SVGAGI. After removal of 5 bases from V and 11 bases from J, the junction contained 9 bases not matched to a gene. In the PCR, 60 Vbeta and 13 Jbeta primers were used. Some clones are missing from TCRdb's copy, which holds only in-frame ones; the method was immunoSEQ multiplex PCR. The sample has roughly 110,000 clones; over 60% are singletons. This receptor was obtained from a woman aged 45-59 years in good health and CMV-seropositive. The gene calls are TRBV6-5 and TRBJ1-6, with 7 bases fitting TRBD1. Sequences were obtained from PBMCs. DNA of the CDR3: TGTGCCAGCAGTACGACAGGGTGGAGTGCACCCCTCCACTTT. Translated: CASSTTGWSAPLHF.